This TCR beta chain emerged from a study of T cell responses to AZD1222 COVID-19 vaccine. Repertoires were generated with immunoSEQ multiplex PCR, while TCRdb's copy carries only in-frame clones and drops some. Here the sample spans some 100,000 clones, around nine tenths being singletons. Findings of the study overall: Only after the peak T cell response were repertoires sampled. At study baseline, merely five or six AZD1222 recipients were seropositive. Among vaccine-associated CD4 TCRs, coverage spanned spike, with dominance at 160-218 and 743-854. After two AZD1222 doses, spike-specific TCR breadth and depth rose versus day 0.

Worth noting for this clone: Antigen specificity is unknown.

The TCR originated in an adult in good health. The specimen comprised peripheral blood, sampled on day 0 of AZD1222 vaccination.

The CDR3 DNA follows: TGCAGTGCTAGAGTAAATAGTGAGCATTTT. This encodes CSARVNSEHF. The gene calls are TRBV20-1 and TRBJ1-5, with D unclear. V was cut by 1 base and J by 14 bases, with 9 bases left in between. The CDR3 is 10 amino acids. Germline V lookup: CDR1 DFQATT, CDR2 SNEGSKA (reference sequence).